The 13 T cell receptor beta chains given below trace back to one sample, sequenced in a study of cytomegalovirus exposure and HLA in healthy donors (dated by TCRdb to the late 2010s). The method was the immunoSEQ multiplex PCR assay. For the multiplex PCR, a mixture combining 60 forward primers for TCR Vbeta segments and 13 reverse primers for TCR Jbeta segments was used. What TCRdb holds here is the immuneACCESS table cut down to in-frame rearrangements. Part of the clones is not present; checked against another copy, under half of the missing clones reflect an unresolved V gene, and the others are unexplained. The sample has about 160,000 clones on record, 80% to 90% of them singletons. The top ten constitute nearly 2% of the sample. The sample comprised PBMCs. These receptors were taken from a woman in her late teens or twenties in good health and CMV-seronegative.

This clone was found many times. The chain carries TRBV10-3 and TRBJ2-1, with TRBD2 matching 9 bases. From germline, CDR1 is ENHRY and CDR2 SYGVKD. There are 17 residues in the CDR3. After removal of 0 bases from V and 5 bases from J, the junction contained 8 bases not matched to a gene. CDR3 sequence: CAISESRASGDHNEQFF. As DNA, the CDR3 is TGTGCCATCAGTGAGTCTCGGGCTAGCGGGGACCACAATGAGCAGTTCTTC.

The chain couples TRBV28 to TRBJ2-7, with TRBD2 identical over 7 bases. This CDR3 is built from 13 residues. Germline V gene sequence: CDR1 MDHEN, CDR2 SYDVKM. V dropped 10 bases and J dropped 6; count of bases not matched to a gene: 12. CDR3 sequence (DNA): TGTGCCACTAACCCCCCCTCTAGCGGCGAGCAGTACTTC. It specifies CATNPPSSGEQYF.

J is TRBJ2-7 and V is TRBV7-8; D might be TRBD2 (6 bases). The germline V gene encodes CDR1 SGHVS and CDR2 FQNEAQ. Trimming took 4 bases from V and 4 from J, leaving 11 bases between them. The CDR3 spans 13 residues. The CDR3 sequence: CASSYDGGYEQYF. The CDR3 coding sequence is TGTGCCAGCAGCTACGATGGGGGGTACGAGCAGTACTTC.

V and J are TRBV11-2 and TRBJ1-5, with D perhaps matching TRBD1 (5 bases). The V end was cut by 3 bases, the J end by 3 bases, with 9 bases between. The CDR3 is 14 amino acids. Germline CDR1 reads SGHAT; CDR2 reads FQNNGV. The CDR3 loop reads CASSFIGDNQPQHF. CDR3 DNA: TGTGCCAGCAGCTTCATAGGGGACAATCAGCCCCAGCATTTT.

The CDR3 is CASRAWGGDTEAFF. The CDR3 nucleotides read TGTGCCAGCAGGGCCTGGGGGGGCGACACTGAAGCTTTCTTT. V and J are TRBV11-2 and TRBJ1-1, with D tentatively TRBD1 (6 bases). Trimming removed 6 bases at V and 3 bases at J, with 14 bases between. The CDR3 runs to 14 residues. CDR1 and CDR2 (germline): SGHAT, FQNNGV.

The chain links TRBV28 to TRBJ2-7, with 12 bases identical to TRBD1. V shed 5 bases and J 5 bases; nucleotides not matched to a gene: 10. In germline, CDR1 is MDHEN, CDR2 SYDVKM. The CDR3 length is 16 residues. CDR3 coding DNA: TGTGCCAGCAGTGATACCGGGACAGGGGGCGTCCACGAGCAGTACTTC. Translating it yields CASSDTGTGGVHEQYF.

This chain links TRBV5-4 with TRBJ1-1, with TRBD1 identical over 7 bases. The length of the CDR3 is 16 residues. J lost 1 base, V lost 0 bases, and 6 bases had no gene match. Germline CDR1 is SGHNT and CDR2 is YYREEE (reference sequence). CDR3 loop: CASSLGPQGPNTEAFF. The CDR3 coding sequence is TGTGCCAGCAGCTTGGGTCCACAGGGGCCGAACACTGAAGCTTTCTTT.

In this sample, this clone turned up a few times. This CDR3 is CASSLNTYEQYF. CDR3 bases: TGTGCCAGCAGCTTGAACACCTACGAGCAGTACTTC. The rearrangement links TRBV5-6 to TRBJ2-7; D is ambiguous. The CDR3 runs 12 residues. Germline values: CDR1 SGHDT, CDR2 YYEEEE. Trimming pared 1 base from V and 2 bases from J, leaving 4 bases between.

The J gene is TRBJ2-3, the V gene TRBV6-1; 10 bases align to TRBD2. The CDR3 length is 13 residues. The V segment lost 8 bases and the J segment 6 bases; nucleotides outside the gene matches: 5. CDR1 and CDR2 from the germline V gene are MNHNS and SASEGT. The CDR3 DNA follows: TGTGCCAGCGTAGCGGGAGGAGGGGATACGCAGTATTTT. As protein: CASVAGGGDTQYF.

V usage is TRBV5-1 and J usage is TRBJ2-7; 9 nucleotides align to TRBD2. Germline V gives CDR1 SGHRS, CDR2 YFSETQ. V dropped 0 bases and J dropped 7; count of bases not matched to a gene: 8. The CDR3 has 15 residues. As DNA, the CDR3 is TGCGCCAGCAGCTTGGAGGCGGGGGGGCCTGGGGAGCAGTACTTC. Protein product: CASSLEAGGPGEQYF.

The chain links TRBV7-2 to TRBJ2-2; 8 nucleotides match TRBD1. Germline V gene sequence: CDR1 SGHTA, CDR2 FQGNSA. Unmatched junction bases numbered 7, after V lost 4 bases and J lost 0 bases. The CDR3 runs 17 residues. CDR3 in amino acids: CASSSSGQGPNTGELFF. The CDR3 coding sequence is TGTGCCAGCAGCTCCTCCGGACAGGGCCCGAACACCGGGGAGCTGTTTTTT.

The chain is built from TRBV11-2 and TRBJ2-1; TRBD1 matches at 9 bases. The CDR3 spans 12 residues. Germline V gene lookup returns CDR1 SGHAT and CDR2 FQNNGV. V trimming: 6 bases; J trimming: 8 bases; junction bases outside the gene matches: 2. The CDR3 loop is CASSRQGDEQFF. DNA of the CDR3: TGTGCCAGCAGTCGACAGGGGGATGAGCAGTTCTTC.

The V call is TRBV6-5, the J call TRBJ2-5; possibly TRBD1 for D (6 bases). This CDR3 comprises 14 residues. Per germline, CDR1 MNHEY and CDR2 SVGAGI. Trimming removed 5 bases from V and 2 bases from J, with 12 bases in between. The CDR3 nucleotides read TGTGCCAGCAGTCGGGACACGCTTCAAGAGACCCAGTACTTC. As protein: CASSRDTLQETQYF.